These 10 T cell receptor beta chains share one sample of origin, sequenced in a study of shared clonotypes between healthy human individuals. TCRdb keeps only in-frame clones here, not all; method: immunoSEQ multiplex PCR. The sample contains about 1.1 million clones, about 80% of which appear only once. Material: memory CD4+ T cells from PBMCs. This sample's subset: CD45RA-negative fraction. The receptor set was obtained from a young man in good health. Some clones in this sample may be carry-over from other donors' samples.

The chain carries TRBV28 and TRBJ2-7, with 8 bases identical to TRBD1. This CDR3 is 13 amino acids long. The V gene's germline CDR1 is MDHEN and CDR2 SYDVKM. The V segment lost 4 bases and the J segment 6 bases; nucleotides outside the gene matches: 5. The CDR3 DNA reads as TGTGCCAGCAGTTCCGGACAGGGTACCGAGCAGTACTTC. Residues: CASSSGQGTEQYF.

V gene TRBV11-2 combines with J gene TRBJ2-1; 7 bases map to TRBD2. This CDR3 comprises 16 residues. Germline CDR1 is SGHAT and CDR2 is FQNNGV. The V gene end was trimmed by 0 bases and the J gene end by 8 bases; junction bases not matched to a gene: 10. The CDR3 bases are TGTGCCAGCAGCTTAGATACGGCGGCGGGAGTCGATGAGCAGTTCTTC. Its protein is CASSLDTAAGVDEQFF.

The rearrangement joins TRBV6-1 to TRBJ2-3; 7 nucleotides align to TRBD1. Unmatched junction bases numbered 6, after V lost 1 base and J lost 2 bases. Germline CDR1 reads MNHNS; CDR2 reads SASEGT. This CDR3 contains 16 residues. Here the CDR3 reads CASSEDGTAHTDTQYF. The CDR3, as DNA: TGTGCCAGCAGTGAAGACGGGACAGCGCACACAGATACGCAGTATTTT.

CDR3 in amino acids: CASSYPISGEAFF. The CDR3, as DNA: TGTGCCAGCAGTTACCCGATCTCTGGTGAAGCTTTCTTT. This chain uses TRBV6-6 with TRBJ1-1; D not resolved. Trimming shortened V by 2 bases and J by 7 bases, and 11 bases separated the two germline ends. The CDR3 sequence is 13 residues long. Germline assignment: CDR1 MNHNY and CDR2 SVGAGI (reference sequence).

The chain carries TRBV11-2 and TRBJ2-7; TRBD2 agrees at 7 bases. V lost 3 bases and J lost 7; bases outside the gene matches: 9. The length of the CDR3 is 14 residues. The germline V gene has CDR1 SGHAT and CDR2 FQNNGV. The CDR3 sequence: CASSLRGRAGEQYF. The CDR3, as DNA: TGTGCCAGCAGCTTGAGAGGGAGGGCCGGGGAGCAGTACTTC.

This chain uses TRBV7-9 with TRBJ1-3; D gene uncertain. CDR1 and CDR2 (germline): SEHNR, FQNEAQ (reference sequence). The CDR3 runs 14 residues. Trimming removed 3 bases at V and 4 bases at J, with 10 bases between. CDR3 coding DNA: TGTGCCAGCAGCTTGGTCTCCGACGGAAACACCATATATTTT. It translates to CASSLVSDGNTIYF.

CDR3 in amino acids: CASSPQGQGYSGNTIYF. In DNA form, the CDR3 reads TGTGCCAGCTCACCTCAGGGACAGGGGTACTCTGGAAACACCATATATTTT. V usage is TRBV18 and J usage is TRBJ1-3; 10 bases agree with TRBD1. Germline CDR1 KGHSH, CDR2 LQKENI. CDR3 size: 17 residues. V shed 3 bases, J shed 0 bases, and the junction held 5 bases outside the gene matches.

The genes are TRBV4-2 and TRBJ1-1; D is perhaps TRBD1 (6 bases). V was cut by 4 bases and J by 11 bases, with 20 bases left in between. Germline-derived CDR1 and CDR2 are LGHNA and YNFKEQ. The length of the CDR3 is 14 residues. This CDR3 is CASSPQIHRAEAFF. CDR3 nucleotide sequence: TGTGCCAGCAGCCCGCAGATACACAGGGCGGAGGCTTTCTTT.

CDR3 protein: CASSLVGSYTGELFF. For the CDR3, the DNA is TGTGCCAGCAGCTTAGTGGGCAGCTACACCGGGGAGCTGTTTTTT. The chain is built from TRBV7-9 and TRBJ2-2, with D uncertain. V lost 1 base and J 3 bases, leaving 9 bases between the germline ends. Germline V CDR1 and CDR2: SEHNR, FQNEAQ (reference sequence). The CDR3 is 15 residues long.

The chain uses TRBV9 and TRBJ2-5; a possible D gene is TRBD2 (7 bases). This CDR3 spans 14 amino acids. The germline V and J ends were trimmed by 3 bases and 3 bases, with 12 bases remaining between them. CDR1 and CDR2 from the germline V gene are SGDLS and YYNGEE. In nucleotides, the CDR3 is TGTGCCAGCAGCGCACGGGGGGCAAAAGAGACCCAGTACTTC. This gives the protein CASSARGAKETQYF.